Below, 5 T cell receptor beta chains from the same sample are listed, as sequenced in a study of T cell responses to AZD1222 COVID-19 vaccine. Assay: immunoSEQ multiplex PCR; the TCRdb copy retains only in-frame clones and omits some. This sample has about 86,000 clones; roughly 90% occur once, and the top ten carry 6.9%. This specimen consisted of peripheral blood, obtained 28 days after the second AZD1222 dose. These receptors were obtained from an adult who received the AZD1222 COVID-19 vaccine.

On this clone itself: The junction departs from the called germline gene at one end, perhaps through a read error. The rearrangement uses TRBV6-5 and TRBJ1-1, with TRBD1 matching 8 bases. Germline assignment: CDR1 MNHEY and CDR2 SVGAGI. The CDR3 length is 11 residues. CDR3 nucleotides: TGTGCCGGCAGGGGGCTGCCTGAAGCTTTCTTT. This translates into CAGRGLPEAFF.

CDR3 coding DNA: TGTGCCAGCTCACCCCAAGACTTCAAAAACATTCAGTACTTC. Translation gives CASSPQDFKNIQYF. The chain combines TRBV18 with TRBJ2-4; D ambiguous. Trimming took 3 bases from V and 3 from J, leaving 9 bases between them. Germline V gene lookup returns CDR1 KGHSH and CDR2 LQKENI. The CDR3 has 14 residues.

This rearrangement joins TRBV11-3 to TRBJ1-1; no clear D gene. The germline V gene encodes CDR1 SGHNT and CDR2 YENEEA. The CDR3 has 13 amino acids. V was pared by 1 base and J by 1 base, with 4 bases between. Written as DNA, the CDR3 is TGTGCCAGCAGCTTAGCACGGAACACTGAAGCTTTCTTT. Amino acids: CASSLARNTEAFF. The complete variable domain, with remaining parts taken from reference TRBV11-3 and TRBJ1-1, reads EAGVVQSPRYKIIEKKQPVAFWCNPISGHNTLYWYLQNLGQGPELLIRYENEEAVDDSQLPKDRFSAERLKGVDSTLKIQPAELGDSAVYLCASSLARNTEAFFGQGTRLTVV.

This clone is deemed medium-sized (0.01 to 0.1%). The same CDR3 arises from other DNA sequences in this sample as well. The V call is TRBV11-2, the J call TRBJ2-1, with unresolved D. Germline assignment: CDR1 SGHAT and CDR2 FQNNGV. The CDR3 has 14 amino acids. V gave up 1 base and J gave up 4 bases, with 8 bases separating them. CDR3 coding DNA: TGTGCCAGCAGCTTAGGGGCCGGGTACAATGAGCAGTTCTTC. Its translation: CASSLGAGYNEQFF.

The V and J genes are TRBV6-5 and TRBJ2-2; D might be TRBD2 (5 bases). This CDR3 has 15 residues. The ends were cut back, 7 bases at V and 0 bases at J, with 12 bases in the middle. Germline loops: CDR1 MNHEY, CDR2 SVGAGI. CDR3 region: CASKADLTNTGELFF. The CDR3 nucleotides read TGTGCCAGCAAAGCGGATCTAACGAACACCGGGGAGCTGTTTTTT.